Each of the 4 T cell receptor beta chains below was sequenced from the same sample in a study of CD8+ T cells in alopecia areata. Once RNA had been extracted, it was reverse transcribed into cDNA to act as the sequencing template. Sequenced by immunoSEQ multiplex PCR; TCRdb stores in-frame clones only, minus some. The sample gives fewer than 150,000 clones, 35% to 40% of which show up once; over 3% is in the top ten. Source material: CD4+ T cells sorted from blood. The receptors come from a human donor with alopecia areata.

This chain connects TRBV2 to TRBJ1-2, with a tentative D call TRBD1 (5 bases). Trimming took 6 bases from V and 8 from J, leaving 19 bases between them. This CDR3 contains 14 residues. CDR1 is SNHLY and CDR2 is FYNNEI in the germline V gene. Here the CDR3 DNA reads TGTGCCAGCAGGGGACCGCCTCGGGAGATGGGCTACACCTTC. This sequence encodes CASRGPPREMGYTF.

A word on this clone: The sample holds other DNA sequences that translate to the same CDR3. The rearrangement joins TRBV29-1 to TRBJ1-4; D not certain. Per the germline V gene, CDR1 is SQVTM and CDR2 is ANQGSEA. CDR3 length: 13 amino acids. V shed 4 bases and J shed 0 bases, with 6 bases lying between them. Here the CDR3 reads CSVGGATNEKLFF. CDR3 nucleotide sequence: TGCAGCGTTGGCGGAGCAACTAATGAAAAACTGTTTTTT.

In this sample, this clone turned up once. The chain employs TRBV7-2 and TRBJ2-7; TRBD2 might be the D (5 bases). Germline CDR1 is SGHTA and CDR2 is FQGNSA. Trimming took 0 bases from V and 3 from J, leaving 6 bases between them. The CDR3 spans 13 residues. The CDR3 nucleotides are TGTGCCAGCAGCTTAGCCGAGGGCTACGAGCAGTACTTC. Its translation: CASSLAEGYEQYF.

This chain links TRBV14 with TRBJ2-1; TRBD2 aligns across 7 bases. The length of the CDR3 is 16 residues. From germline, CDR1 is SGHDN and CDR2 FVKESK. The V segment lost 0 bases and the J segment 7 bases; nucleotides outside the gene matches: 9. CDR3 nucleotides: TGTGCCAGCAGCCAAGAGAGGCGACTAGCTGGGAATGAGCAGTTCTTC. Its protein is CASSQERRLAGNEQFF.